The present T cell receptor (beta chain) was sequenced within a study of glioma-infiltrating T cells after dendritic cell vaccination. Sample time point: after dendritic cell vaccination, including at tumor progression/relapse. Study results and limitations: Longer survival after dendritic cell vaccination followed higher pretreatment TIL content.

This clone showed up just a few times. Its antigen is not known. The germline gives CDR1 MNHNY, CDR2 SVGAGI (reference sequence). The CDR3 runs 15 residues. With 2 bases removed from V and 4 bases from J, the gap between germline ends came to 14 bases. Amplification used 60 V beta primers and 13 J beta primers. Sequenced by immunoSEQ multiplex PCR; TCRdb stores in-frame clones only, minus some. The sample consists of 55,000 to 75,000 clones, about four fifths of them appearing once. This rearrangement joins TRBV6-6 to TRBJ1-2; D may be TRBD1 (5 bases). Here the sequenced sample was blood, taken after dendritic cell vaccination. The receptor's source is a human donor with glioblastoma. The CDR3 loop is CASSYIDSPSYGYTF. Here the CDR3 DNA reads TGTGCCAGCAGTTACATAGACAGCCCCTCCTATGGCTACACCTTC.